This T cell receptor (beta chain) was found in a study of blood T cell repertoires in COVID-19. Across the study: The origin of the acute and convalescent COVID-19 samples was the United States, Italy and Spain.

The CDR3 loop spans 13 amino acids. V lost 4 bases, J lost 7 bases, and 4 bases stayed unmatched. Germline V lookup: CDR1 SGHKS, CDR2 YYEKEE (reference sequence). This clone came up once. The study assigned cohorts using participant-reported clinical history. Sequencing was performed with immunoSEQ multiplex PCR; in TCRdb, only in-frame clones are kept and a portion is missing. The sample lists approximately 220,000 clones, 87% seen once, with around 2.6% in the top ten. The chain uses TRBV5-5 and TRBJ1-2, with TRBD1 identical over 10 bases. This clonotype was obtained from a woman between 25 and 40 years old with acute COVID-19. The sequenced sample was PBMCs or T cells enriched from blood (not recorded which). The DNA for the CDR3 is TGTGCCAGCAGCGTCGGACAGGGGGGTGGCTACACCTTC. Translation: CASSVGQGGGYTF. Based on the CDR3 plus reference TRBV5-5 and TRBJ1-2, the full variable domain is DAGVTQSPTHLIKTRGQQVTLRCSPISGHKSVSWYQQVLGQGPQFIFQYYEKEERGRGNFPDRFSARQFPNYSSELNVNALLLGDSALYLCASSVGQGGGYTFGSGTRLTVV.